Below, 14 T cell receptor beta chains from the same sample are listed, as sequenced in a study of STAT5B mutations in CD4+ large granular lymphocyte leukemia. Method: immunoSEQ multiplex PCR; TCRdb's copy keeps in-frame clones and lacks some. The repertoire holds 20,000 or so clones, with over 80% as singletons. Specimen: CD4+ T cells from blood buffy coats. These receptors all stem from a human donor in good health.

The chain carries TRBV19 and TRBJ2-1; the D gene could be TRBD1 or TRBD2 (5 bases each). This CDR3 is 15 amino acids long. Germline lookup yields CDR1 LNHDA and CDR2 SQIVND (reference sequence). V was clipped by 0 bases and J by 2 bases, with 8 bases between them. The CDR3 here is CASSIDLGAYNEQFF. CDR3 coding DNA: TGTGCCAGTAGTATAGATCTGGGGGCCTACAATGAGCAGTTCTTC.

The chain links TRBV7-2 to TRBJ1-6, with 7 bases that match TRBD1. V dropped 4 bases and J dropped 4; count of bases not matched to a gene: 13. The CDR3 is 18 amino acids. Per the germline V gene, CDR1 is SGHTA and CDR2 is FQGNSA. The CDR3 loop reads CASSSRGGGGSYNSPLHF. The CDR3 DNA follows: TGTGCCAGCAGCTCTAGGGGGGGAGGGGGCTCGTATAATTCACCCCTCCACTTT. The variable domain in full, with the rest retrieved from reference TRBV7-2 and TRBJ1-6, is GAGVSQSPSNKVTEKGKDVELRCDPISGHTALYWYRQSLGQGLEFLIYFQGNSAPDKSGLPSDRFSAERTGGSVSTLTIQRTQQEDSAVYLCASSSRGGGGSYNSPLHFGNGTRLTVT.

The V and J genes are TRBV9 and TRBJ1-3; perhaps TRBD1 as D (6 bases). CDR3 size: 20 residues. Germline CDR1 and CDR2: SGDLS and YYNGEE. The ends were cut back, 0 bases at V and 1 base at J, with 23 bases in the middle. CDR3 in amino acids: CASSVGPSALQGISGNTIYF. The CDR3 DNA sequence: TGTGCCAGCAGCGTAGGTCCTTCCGCGTTACAGGGAATTTCTGGAAACACCATATATTTT.

V gene TRBV13 combines with J gene TRBJ2-7, with 8 positions matching TRBD1. The CDR3 has 14 amino acids. After removal of 4 bases from V and 1 base from J, the junction contained 3 bases not matched to a gene. Germline assignment: CDR1 PRHDT and CDR2 FYEKMQ (reference sequence). The CDR3 loop is CASSSRTGSYEQYF. In DNA, the CDR3 is TGTGCCAGCAGCTCCCGGACAGGGTCCTACGAGCAGTACTTC. Complete variable domain (other parts from reference TRBV13 and TRBJ2-7): AAGVIQSPRHLIKEKRETATLKCYPIPRHDTVYWYQQGPGQDPQFLISFYEKMQSDKGSIPDRFSAQQFSDYHSELNMSSLELGDSALYFCASSSRTGSYEQYFGPGTRLTVT.

The chain recombines TRBV5-1 with TRBJ1-2; 11 bases line up with TRBD1. Germline V CDR1 and CDR2: SGHRS, YFSETQ. J was trimmed by 6 bases and V by 4 bases; bases with no gene match: 5. This CDR3 is 14 amino acids long. CDR3 nucleotide sequence: TGCGCCAGCAGCCCGGACAGGGGGCCAAATGGCTACACCTTC. This sequence encodes CASSPDRGPNGYTF.

The chain uses TRBV10-1 and TRBJ2-3; D is possibly TRBD1 (6 bases). CDR1 is WNHNN, CDR2 SYGVQD, per germline (reference sequence). CDR3 length equals 14 residues. The germline V and J ends were trimmed by 4 bases and 5 bases, with 13 bases remaining between them. CDR3 in amino acids: CASSGGQQGDTQYF. The CDR3, as DNA: TGCGCCAGCAGTGGGGGCCAACAGGGAGATACGCAGTATTTT.

The V gene is TRBV2, the J gene TRBJ1-3; D not resolved. This CDR3 comprises 14 residues. CDR1 is SNHLY, CDR2 FYNNEI, per germline. The germline V and J ends were trimmed by 6 bases and 3 bases, with 12 bases remaining between them. As DNA, the CDR3 is TGTGCCAGCAGCGAACGGGCCGTTGGAAACACCATATATTTT. Translating gives CASSERAVGNTIYF. Using reference TRBV2 and TRBJ1-3 for the parts outside the CDR3, the full variable domain is EPEVTQTPSHQVTQMGQEVILRCVPISNHLYFYWYRQILGQKVEFLVSFYNNEISEKSEIFDDQFSVERPDGSNFTLKIRSTKLEDSAMYFCASSERAVGNTIYFGEGSWLTVV.

This chain links TRBV5-1 with TRBJ2-3; tentative D call: TRBD2 (7 bases). The germline V gene has CDR1 SGHRS and CDR2 YFSETQ. The germline V and J ends were trimmed by 4 bases and 0 bases, with 12 bases remaining between them. This CDR3 contains 15 residues. This CDR3 is CASSAGATSTDTQYF. CDR3 sequence (DNA): TGCGCCAGCAGCGCGGGGGCTACCAGCACAGATACGCAGTATTTT.

The chain uses TRBV7-3 and TRBJ1-1; no reliable D call. Germline assignment: CDR1 SGHTA and CDR2 FQGTGA. Trimming took off 2 bases at V and 5 bases at J, with 9 bases between the two ends. The CDR3 has 13 amino acids. The CDR3 nucleotides read TGTGCCAGCAGCTTACAGGCGGGGACTGAAGCTTTCTTT. It encodes CASSLQAGTEAFF.

The chain recombines TRBV6-1 with TRBJ2-6; TRBD2 agrees at 10 bases. The CDR3 spans 19 residues. CDR1 and CDR2 (germline): MNHNS, SASEGT. Germline trimming cut 3 bases from V and 0 bases from J; bases unmatched to any gene: 8. This chain's CDR3 is CASSDGTSVYSSGANVLTF. DNA of the CDR3: TGTGCCAGCAGTGATGGGACTAGCGTGTATTCCTCTGGGGCCAACGTCCTGACTTTC.

The chain employs TRBV7-9 and TRBJ2-1; D possibly corresponds to TRBD2 (5 bases). CDR1 and CDR2 (germline): SEHNR, FQNEAQ (reference sequence). The CDR3 is made up of 16 amino acids. V was clipped by 0 bases and J by 8 bases, with 17 bases between them. CDR3 DNA: TGTGCCAGCAGCTTAGCGCTGCTAGCTGTGGGCCATGAGCAGTTCTTC. Amino acid sequence: CASSLALLAVGHEQFF. Full variable domain (outside the CDR3, taken from reference TRBV7-9 and TRBJ2-1): DTGVSQNPRHKITKRGQNVTFRCDPISEHNRLYWYRQTLGQGPEFLTYFQNEAQLEKSRLLSDRFSAERPKGSFSTLEIQRTEQGDSAMYLCASSLALLAVGHEQFFGPGTRLTVL.

Only a few counts were recorded for this clone. CDR3 bases: TGTGCCAGCAGCCCTACGGCGGTAGCGGGGGGGCGGGGGACCCAGTACTTC. The encoded protein is CASSPTAVAGGRGTQYF. This sequence joins TRBV5-4 and TRBJ2-5, with TRBD2 matching over 11 bases. Germline CDR1 is SGHNT and CDR2 is YYREEE (reference sequence). The CDR3 is made up of 17 amino acids. V lost 4 bases to trimming and J lost 7 bases; unmatched junction nucleotides: 15.

The V call is TRBV7-2, the J call TRBJ2-1; TRBD2 matches 9 bases. Per germline, CDR1 SGHTA and CDR2 FQGNSA. Trimming took 7 bases from V and 8 from J; bases not matched to a gene: 12. The CDR3 extends over 15 amino acids. The CDR3 region has the DNA TGTGCCAGCACCAGAGCCGGCGGGAGGGGTGATGAGCAGTTCTTC. This encodes CASTRAGGRGDEQFF.

This clone was observed a single time. CDR3 sequence (DNA): TGTGCCAGCAGCCCCCAGGACAGGGCAGGGTCACCCCTCCACTTT. Amino acid sequence: CASSPQDRAGSPLHF. The chain combines TRBV7-8 with TRBJ1-6; 8 nucleotides line up with TRBD1. Trimming cost V 5 bases and J 10 bases; bases outside gene matches: 10. The CDR3 runs 15 residues. Looked up from germline, CDR1 is SGHVS and CDR2 is FQNEAQ. Together with reference TRBV7-8 and TRBJ1-6, the CDR3 gives the full variable domain: GAGVSQSPRYKVAKRGQDVALRCDPISGHVSLFWYQQALGQGPEFLTYFQNEAQLDKSGLPSDRFFAERPEGSVSTLKIQRTQQEDSAVYLCASSPQDRAGSPLHFGNGTRLTVT.